The 14 T cell receptor beta chains in this list originate from one sample, sequenced in a study of blood T cell repertoires in COVID-19. This table comes from immunoSEQ multiplex PCR, and its TCRdb copy is limited to in-frame clones, with some not included. This sample has around 400,000 clones; about 87% occur once, and the top ten carry roughly 2%. The material sequenced was peripheral blood. These receptors all stem from a woman aged 60-75 years with COVID-19, enrolled during active disease.

V is TRBV19 and J is TRBJ1-3, with D maybe TRBD1 (6 bases). Trimming took 6 bases from V and 0 from J, leaving 15 bases between them. From germline, CDR1 is LNHDA and CDR2 SQIVND (reference sequence). The CDR3 is made up of 16 amino acids. The CDR3 loop is CASRSRDTYSGNTIYF. Written as DNA, the CDR3 is TGTGCCAGTAGGAGCCGGGACACATACTCTGGAAACACCATATATTTT.

J is TRBJ2-1 and V is TRBV28, with TRBD2 matching 15 bases. This CDR3 is built from 15 residues. CDR1 and CDR2 (germline): MDHEN, SYDVKM. The V gene end was trimmed by 5 bases and the J gene end by 15 bases; junction bases not matched to a gene: 11. CDR3 protein: CASSPHGLAGGRRFF. The CDR3 region has the DNA TGTGCCAGCAGTCCTCACGGACTAGCGGGGGGGCGTCGGTTCTTC. Combining the CDR3 with reference TRBV28 and TRBJ2-1 gives the whole variable domain DVKVTQSSRYLVKRTGEKVFLECVQDMDHENMFWYRQDPGLGLRLIYFSYDVKMKEKGDIPEGYSVSREKKERFSLILESASTNQTSMYLCASSPHGLAGGRRFFGPGTRLTVL.

The V and J genes are TRBV5-1 and TRBJ1-2; a weak D match, TRBD1 (5 bases). The V end was cut by 2 bases, the J end by 7 bases, with 18 bases between. CDR3 size: 15 residues. Germline V gene sequence: CDR1 SGHRS, CDR2 YFSETQ. The CDR3 nucleotides read TGCGCCAGCAGCTTTTTTTTTAGCTCGCAGGGTGGCTACACCTTC. Translating it yields CASSFFFSSQGGYTF. Filled out from reference TRBV5-1 and TRBJ1-2, the complete variable domain reads KAGVTQTPRYLIKTRGQQVTLSCSPISGHRSVSWYQQTPGQGLQFLFEYFSETQRNKGNFPGRFSGRQFSNSRSEMNVSTLELGDSALYLCASSFFFSSQGGYTFGSGTRLTVV.

The V and J genes are TRBV19 and TRBJ1-5; D unresolved. V was pared by 5 bases and J by 7 bases, with 12 bases between. There are 13 residues in the CDR3. Germline CDR1 and CDR2: LNHDA and SQIVND (reference sequence). DNA of the CDR3: TGTGCCAGTAGTTCGAACTCGGGGCAGCCCCAGCATTTT. It yields the protein CASSSNSGQPQHF.

This clone was detected a few times. The chain combines TRBV6-5 with TRBJ1-6, with 8 nucleotides matching TRBD1. The germline V gene encodes CDR1 MNHEY and CDR2 SVGAGI. The CDR3 runs 16 residues. The ends lost 2 bases at V and 10 bases at J; junction bases unmatched: 10. CDR3 DNA: TGTGCCAGCAGTTACGACGCAACAGGGGGGGCCTCACCCCTCCACTTT. Translated: CASSYDATGGASPLHF.

The CDR3 region has the DNA TGTGCCAGCAGTGAAGGGACAGGGAAGCCCCAGCATTTT. It yields the protein CASSEGTGKPQHF. V usage is TRBV6-1 and J usage is TRBJ1-5; 8 bases align to TRBD1. The CDR3 is 13 residues long. The V segment lost 1 base and the J segment 8 bases; nucleotides outside the gene matches: 1. The V gene's germline CDR1 is MNHNS and CDR2 SASEGT.

This chain uses TRBV19 with TRBJ2-5; weak D call: TRBD2 (6 bases). V was trimmed by 3 bases and J by 5 bases, leaving 22 bases between them. The length of the CDR3 is 17 residues. The germline gives CDR1 LNHDA, CDR2 SQIVND (reference sequence). CDR3 residues: CASSISRLIGGSETQYF. The CDR3 DNA is TGTGCCAGTAGTATTTCGAGGCTGATAGGAGGGAGTGAGACCCAGTACTTC.

The rearrangement uses TRBV7-9 and TRBJ2-6; tentatively, D is TRBD2 (5 bases). Per the germline V gene, CDR1 is SEHNR and CDR2 is FQNEAQ (reference sequence). Trimming took 2 bases from V and 5 from J, leaving 10 bases between them. The CDR3 totals 15 residues. The CDR3, as DNA: TGTGCCAGCAGCTTAATTGGAGGAAGGGCCAACGTCCTGACTTTC. Translated, it gives CASSLIGGRANVLTF.

The V and J genes are TRBV29-1 and TRBJ1-2, with 7 bases that match TRBD1. The CDR3 has 15 residues. The junction had 18 bases not matched to a gene; V was cut back by 6 bases and J by 8 bases. Germline CDR1 and CDR2: SQVTM and ANQGSEA. CDR3 amino acids: CSVRSRLKTGLGYTF. CDR3 DNA: TGCAGCGTCCGCAGCCGCCTAAAGACAGGGCTCGGCTACACCTTC.

This clone was observed a single time. CDR3 amino acids: CASSLRLGIGNTEAFF. CDR3 in DNA: TGTGCCAGCAGCTTACGGCTCGGGATCGGGAACACTGAAGCTTTCTTT. The chain joins TRBV7-9 to TRBJ1-1; D is undetermined. The germline V and J ends were trimmed by 2 bases and 1 base, with 14 bases remaining between them. Germline assignment: CDR1 SEHNR and CDR2 FQNEAQ (reference sequence). This CDR3 is 16 amino acids long.

The chain links TRBV5-1 to TRBJ2-3; D possibly corresponds to TRBD2 (6 bases). This CDR3 has 14 residues. V lost 4 bases, J lost 7 bases, and 16 bases lay in between. Germline V lookup: CDR1 SGHRS, CDR2 YFSETQ. The CDR3 here is CASSPGRTTHTQYF. The CDR3 bases are TGCGCCAGCAGCCCGGGACGGACTACGCATACGCAGTATTTT.

The rearrangement uses TRBV7-3 and TRBJ2-7; TRBD1 matches 8 bases. The length of the CDR3 is 14 residues. V dropped 5 bases and J dropped 7; count of bases not matched to a gene: 10. The germline V gene has CDR1 SGHTA and CDR2 FQGTGA. CDR3 protein: CASSPGQGWGEQYF. CDR3 bases: TGTGCCAGCAGCCCAGGACAGGGCTGGGGGGAGCAGTACTTC.

CDR3 in amino acids: CASSYQKGQNYGYTF. CDR3 nucleotide sequence: TGTGCCAGCAGTTATCAAAAGGGACAGAACTATGGCTACACCTTC. The rearrangement links TRBV6-6 to TRBJ1-2; the match to TRBD1 covers 7 bases. Germline values: CDR1 MNHNY, CDR2 SVGAGI (reference sequence). The CDR3 length is 15 residues. V dropped 3 bases and J dropped 2; count of bases not matched to a gene: 6.

The rearrangement uses TRBV5-1 and TRBJ2-1; TRBD1 agrees at 12 bases. With V trimmed by 4 bases and J by 8 bases, 7 bases remained unmatched. Germline V gives CDR1 SGHRS, CDR2 YFSETQ. CDR3 size: 15 residues. The CDR3 reads CASSGGQGAFDEQFF. CDR3 coding DNA: TGCGCCAGCAGCGGGGGACAGGGGGCATTCGATGAGCAGTTCTTC.